These 12 T cell receptor beta chains originate from one sample sequenced in a study of beta chain features in type 1 diabetes. Of the isolated RNA, all was reverse transcribed, and so the sequenced material was expressed TCRB transcripts. The data were produced by immunoSEQ multiplex PCR, yet TCRdb's version contains in-frame clones alone and is incomplete. This table has 900,000 or so clones, roughly a sixth appearing once. Material for sequencing was naive CD4+ T cells from blood. The receptors were gathered from a woman aged 18-35 years in good health.

This clone occurred a few times. The chain has TRBV10-2 and TRBJ1-5; a possible D gene is TRBD1 (5 bases). The germline V gene encodes CDR1 WSHSY and CDR2 SAAADI. The CDR3 consists of 13 residues. Trimming stripped 7 bases from V and 3 bases from J, with 10 bases between. CDR3 in amino acids: CASNGDVNQPQHF. CDR3 DNA: TGCGCCAGCAACGGGGACGTCAATCAGCCCCAGCATTTT.

The chain joins TRBV6-5 to TRBJ1-5; D call uncertain. Germline CDR1 is MNHEY and CDR2 is SVGAGI. This CDR3 is built from 14 residues. V gave up 5 bases and J gave up 4 bases, with 12 bases separating them. The CDR3 nucleotides read TGTGCCAGCAGTCGTAACTGGAGGAATCAGCCCCAGCATTTT. It is translated as CASSRNWRNQPQHF.

This clone was detected a few times. This rearrangement joins TRBV27 to TRBJ1-2, with 8 bases matching TRBD1. The V segment lost 5 bases and the J segment 10 bases; nucleotides outside the gene matches: 6. The CDR3 contains 12 residues. The germline gives CDR1 MNHEY, CDR2 SMNVEV (reference sequence). The CDR3, as DNA: TGTGCCAGCAGTCCGGGACAGGCGACCTACACCTTC. It is translated as CASSPGQATYTF.

In its sample, this clone was seen a few times. This sequence joins TRBV5-4 and TRBJ2-3; TRBD2 agrees at 9 bases. CDR1 is SGHNT and CDR2 is YYREEE in the germline V gene (reference sequence). The CDR3 is made up of 16 amino acids. The V and J ends lost 0 bases and 1 base, in that order; junction bases with no gene match: 3. CDR3 coding DNA: TGTGCCAGCAGCTTGGGGGCTAGCGGGGGCACAGATACGCAGTATTTT. Protein: CASSLGASGGTDTQYF.

This chain links TRBV6-6 with TRBJ2-5; the match to TRBD1 covers 8 bases. The CDR3 covers 16 residues. V shed 2 bases and J 1 base; nucleotides not matched to a gene: 6. CDR1 is MNHNY, CDR2 SVGAGI, per germline (reference sequence). The CDR3 DNA reads TGTGCCAGCAGTTACGGACAGGGAAATATCCAAGAGACCCAGTACTTC. Its protein product is CASSYGQGNIQETQYF.

Details on this clone: This sample includes further DNA sequences coding for the same CDR3. The chain joins TRBV28 to TRBJ2-1; TRBD2 matches at 7 bases. Germline CDR1 is MDHEN and CDR2 is SYDVKM. This CDR3 is 13 amino acids long. V dropped 3 bases and J dropped 6; count of bases not matched to a gene: 2. The CDR3 nucleotides are TGTGCCAGCAGTTTGCGGACTAGCAATGAGCAGTTCTTC. Protein product: CASSLRTSNEQFF.

Only a few counts were recorded for this clone. Different DNA sequences within this sample yield the same CDR3. The chain links TRBV5-1 to TRBJ2-1; 10 bases map to TRBD2. There are 13 residues in the CDR3. J gave up 10 bases and V 0 bases, and 1 base lay outside the gene matches. Germline V gives CDR1 SGHRS, CDR2 YFSETQ. The CDR3 sequence: CASSLGTSGEQFF. CDR3 in DNA: TGCGCCAGCAGCTTGGGGACTAGCGGCGAGCAGTTCTTC.

The CDR3 DNA follows: TGTGCCAGCAGTGAAGAGGGGTTGATCCTTTTACCCCAGCATTTT. Amino acids: CASSEEGLILLPQHF. The J gene is TRBJ1-5, the V gene TRBV2, with TRBD1 as a possible D gene (5 bases). Germline CDR1 and CDR2: SNHLY and FYNNEI. The CDR3 has 15 residues. Deletions cut 1 base from V and 10 bases from J, with 17 bases between.

This clone was counted between two and nine times. The gene calls are TRBV29-1 and TRBJ1-1, with 7 nucleotides matching TRBD1. The CDR3 is made up of 13 amino acids. With 8 bases clipped from V and 3 bases from J, the junction kept 9 bases outside the gene matches. Germline lookup yields CDR1 SQVTM and CDR2 ANQGSEA. CDR3 region: CSFGQAVDTEAFF. CDR3 in DNA: TGCAGCTTCGGACAGGCCGTAGACACTGAAGCTTTCTTT.

V usage is TRBV7-6 and J usage is TRBJ1-3; unclear D gene. V lost 5 bases and J 7 bases, leaving 15 bases between the germline ends. This CDR3 contains 14 residues. Germline V gene lookup returns CDR1 SGHVS and CDR2 FNYEAQ. CDR3 DNA sequence: TGTGCCAGCAGCCCCAACCCAGGCGGGAACACCATATATTTT. This codes for CASSPNPGGNTIYF.

V and J are TRBV5-1 and TRBJ2-7; D gene uncertain. Trimming removed 2 bases at V and 2 bases at J, with 17 bases between. Per germline, CDR1 SGHRS and CDR2 YFSETQ. The CDR3 is 16 amino acids. The CDR3 DNA sequence: TGCGCCAGCAGCTTAATGGACGGAGCGAAAGCCTACGAGCAGTACTTC. Translated, it gives CASSLMDGAKAYEQYF.

This clone was found a few times. The chain has TRBV29-1 and TRBJ1-2; D remains unclear. The CDR3 sequence is 16 residues long. CDR1 is SQVTM and CDR2 is ANQGSEA in the germline V gene. The germline V and J ends were trimmed by 5 bases and 1 base, with 20 bases remaining between them. CDR3 in amino acids: CSVSIADRFNNYGYTF. In nucleotides, the CDR3 is TGCAGCGTTTCCATCGCCGACCGATTTAATAACTATGGCTACACCTTC.